In this sample, the clone carrying this T cell receptor beta chain turned up many times. Both TCR beta VDJ combination and CDR3 sequence profiling were carried out. Genomic DNA was the template for this profiling. From the reads, TCRdb called clonotypes with MiXCR, one entry per CDR3 protein. The repertoire holds about 160,000 distinct CDR3 sequences, 40% to 50% seen once, with more than 30% in the top ten. This entry is derived from a study of CD8+CD57+ T cells in acquired aplastic anemia. The CDR3 length is 16 residues. V lost 2 bases and J 0 bases, leaving 8 bases between the germline ends. In germline, CDR1 is MNHEY, CDR2 SVGAGI. Sequencing involved patients with CD8+CD57+ cell expansion previously shown by flow cytometry.

This clonotype originated in a human donor with aplastic anemia. V is TRBV6-5 and J is TRBJ1-6; D gene ambiguous. Source material: sorted CD4+, CD8+, or CD8+CD57+ T cells (not recorded which) from PBMCs. The CDR3 reads CASSYRQSSYNSPLHF. As DNA, the CDR3 is TGTGCCAGCAGTTACCGCCAGAGCTCCTATAATTCACCCCTCCACTTT.